Listed below are T cell receptor beta chains from one sample, sequenced in a study of human T cells and chemical hapten exposure. Each CDR3 protein is one row after TCRdb ran MiXCR on the RACE reads. Of around 380,000 distinct CDR3 sequences listed, 4.8% are singletons. The sample in question was whole blood, obtained in connection with sensitization to the hapten diphenylcyclopropenone (DPC). Source of these receptors: a woman between 50 and 59 years old with alopecia areata. Some clones in this sample may be carry-over from other donors' samples. The CDR3 runs from the conserved cysteine through the conserved F or W. The D gene is left open where the match is weak. Where a row states a size, it is once, few, many or the class of an expanded clone; other rows omit it.

size | J | V | D | DNA | CDR3
few | TRBJ1-4 | TRBV7-9 | . | TGTGCCAGCAGCCGAGGGGACCCGGAACTGTTTTTT | CASSRGDPELFF
many | TRBJ1-5 | TRBV14 | . | TGTGCCAGCAGCCAAGGGGCCCATCAGCCCCAGCATTTT | CASSQGAHQPQHF
few | TRBJ1-1 | TRBV27 | . | TGTGCCAGCTCGACAGTTCGGACAGCTAATGAAGCTTTCTTT | CASSTVRTANEAFF
. | TRBJ1-3 | TRBV9 | . | TGTGCCAGCAGCGTAGTGGCAGGGCAAACTGGAAACACCATATATTTT | CASSVVAGQTGNTIYF
many | TRBJ1-1 | TRBV11-2 | . | TGTGCCAGCAGCCCTGGGCCGGCTAGGGTTGAAGCTTTCTTT | CASSPGPARVEAFF
many | TRBJ1-5 | TRBV7-9 | . | TGTGCCAGCAGCCTCGACCCATTGGGCAATCAGCCCCAGCATTTT | CASSLDPLGNQPQHF
many | TRBJ1-2 | TRBV7-2 | . | TGTGCCAGCAGCCAAGACATCTTTGGCTACACCTTC | CASSQDIFGYTF
few | TRBJ1-1 | TRBV6-6 | TRBD1 | TGTGCCAGCAGCGTGCGACAGGGGCAAGGAGGCACTGAAGCTTTCTTT | CASSVRQGQGGTEAFF
. | TRBJ1-2 | TRBV5-1 | . | TGCGCCAGCAGCTTGGACGGGCAATATAACTATGGCTACACCTTC | CASSLDGQYNYGYTF
. | TRBJ2-1 | TRBV29-1 | TRBD1 | TGCAGCGTCCGATTAGGGACAGGGGTTGGCAATGAGCAGTTCTTC | CSVRLGTGVGNEQFF
many | TRBJ2-1 | TRBV27 | TRBD2 | TGTGCCAGCAGTCAAGGGACTAGCGGGAGGTATGAGCAGTTCTTC | CASSQGTSGRYEQFF
many | TRBJ1-4 | TRBV20-1 | . | TGCAGTGCCCCCTTGACAACTAATGAAAAACTGTTTTTT | CSAPLTTNEKLFF
many | TRBJ1-4 | TRBV14 | . | TGTGCCAGCTTCCTAGAGGCAACTAATGAAAAACTGTTTTTT | CASFLEATNEKLFF
few | TRBJ1-1 | TRBV4-2 | TRBD1 | TGTGCCAGCAGCCAAAGACAGGGGGCTGAGGGTGAAGCTTTCTTT | CASSQRQGAEGEAFF
many | TRBJ2-3 | TRBV28 | . | TGTGCCAGCCATGGAGCGGCCCTTAGCACAGATACGCAGTATTTT | CASHGAALSTDTQYF
few | TRBJ1-2 | TRBV5-4 | TRBD1 | TGTGCCAGCAGCTCGGGACAGGGGATCTATGGATACACCTTC | CASSSGQGIYGYTF